This T cell receptor beta chain was identified in a study of early T cells in non-severe SARS-CoV-2 infection. Across the whole study: Bulk RNA taken from unsorted whole blood was sequenced, leaving chains unpaired.

General observations from the study: Matching against VDJdb likely underestimated virus-specific expansions, favoring anti-spike CD8.

The protocol attached unique molecular identifiers to individual cDNA molecules. TCRdb called the 5' RACE reads again in MiXCR, with one record for every CDR3 protein. The sample includes 95,000 to 110,000 distinct CDR3 sequences, 11% of them seen just once. Trimming took off 5 bases at V and 7 bases at J, with 17 bases between the two ends. This CDR3 comprises 14 residues. Germline lookup yields CDR1 MDHEN and CDR2 SYDVKM. This clonotype came up many times. Antigen specificity is unknown. The source of this sequence is an adult who was a healthcare worker with PCR-confirmed SARS-CoV-2 infection or an uninfected control (not recorded which). This chain joins TRBV28 and TRBJ1-2, with D maybe TRBD1 (5 bases). The sample comprised whole blood. In nucleotides, the CDR3 is TGTGCCAGCAGTCCGAACGCGCAGGGTGGTGGCTACACCTTC. Translation: CASSPNAQGGGYTF.